What follows is one T cell receptor (beta chain) and its context. Its antigen is not identified. Vbeta (60) and Jbeta (13) primers were used in the PCR. Sequencing was performed with immunoSEQ multiplex PCR; in TCRdb, only in-frame clones are kept and a portion is missing. The table records under 200,000 clones, 82% of them present only once. This entry is derived from a study of cytomegalovirus exposure and HLA in healthy donors. Study-level findings and limits: Available immune exposure information covered CMV serostatus only.

The source of this sequence is a woman younger than 35 in good health and CMV-seronegative. What was sequenced was PBMCs.

CDR3 sequence reads: CASSAPNRTAGGTQYF. The CDR3 DNA reads as TGTGCCAGCAGTGCCCCTAACCGGACAGCGGGAGGGACCCAGTACTTC. The chain has TRBV6-1 and TRBJ2-5; 9 bases map to TRBD2. Trimming cost V 4 bases and J 7 bases; bases outside gene matches: 13. The CDR3 contains 16 residues. Per the germline V gene, CDR1 is MNHNS and CDR2 is SASEGT.